The entry below gives a single TCR beta chain sequence along with its context. The antigen this receptor binds is unknown. The CDR3 measures 13 amino acids from cysteine to phenylalanine. Only the protein is on record. The germline V gene (reference sequence) sets CDR1 to LNHDA and CDR2 to SQIVND. Receptors were amplified or captured by 5' RACE. Preparation of each TCR library used around 3.5 ug of total RNA. For each sample, cDNA synthesis was carried out in eight separate reactions using SMARTScribe reverse transcriptase. Unique molecular identifiers containing a 6-nucleotide sample barcode were introduced through template switching during cDNA synthesis. Two nested PCRs of about 15 and 9 cycles amplified the TCRalpha and TCRbeta cDNA, and bead purification followed each PCR. Before amplification, the cDNA was treated with uracil DNA-glycosylase and purified using the QIAquick PCR purification kit. In the second PCR, Illumina TruSeq-compatible adapters and sample-specific barcodes were added. Library quality and concentration were assessed using TapeStation and Qubit, and about 5 ng of each library was pooled. Sequencing of the pooled libraries was done on an Illumina HiSeq2500 single-index Rapid Run using custom sequencing primers and 2 x 100 bp reads. From the authors' description of their analysis: PCR and sequencing errors were corrected by UMI-based consensus assembly using MiGEC version 1.2.6. MiXCR version 2.1.1 was used to carry out V(D)J alignment, clonotype assembly and CDR3 extraction. Gene usage, clonotype sharing and MAIT/NKT TCR abundance were normalised by analysing the top 1000, 10 000 and 20 000 clonotypes per sample. After downsampling to 27 000 UMIs, diversity was calculated as the inverse Simpson index using the vegan R package. Paired Mann-Whitney U tests on discordant twin pairs were used, with Benjamini-Hochberg multiple-testing correction. After the reads were reprocessed by TCRdb, one entry was made per CDR3 protein sequence, with no DNA. TCRdb's processing, not the authors', yielded these V and J calls. The table of this sample itemizes roughly 320,000 distinct CDR3 sequences. About 5% of the sample is in the top ten clones.

The entry originates in a study of monozygotic twins with inflammatory bowel disease (dated by TCRdb to about 2019). The study in broad terms: The full study comprised some 30 monozygotic twin pairs: nine German pairs (four IBD-concordant, five IBD-discordant) and 19 IBD-discordant Danish pairs. Each individual had, on average, about 151 000 unique TCRalpha sequences and 181 000 unique TCRbeta sequences available for analysis. Within discordant pairs, disease-associated traits were sought mainly by comparing IBD patients with their genetically identical healthy co-twins.

From each donor, a roughly 2.7 ml peripheral blood sample was collected into PAXgene tubes and kept at -80 degrees C. Without any T cell sorting, total RNA was extracted from whole blood using the PAXgene blood miRNA kit on an automated QIAcube. Peripheral blood from monozygotic twin pairs who were concordant or discordant for inflammatory bowel disease underwent deep TCRalpha and TCRbeta repertoire profiling using unique molecular barcoding. Smoking habits were recorded for all twin pairs, with individuals classified as current, former or never smokers. Broad study findings and their caveats: Compared with healthy twins, IBD patients had fewer clonotypes in common with other individuals, a difference most pronounced in patients showing signs of disease activity. A decrease in TCRbeta repertoire diversity, as measured by inverse Simpson index, was observed in IBD patients compared with their healthy co-twins. The analysis was unable to tell different T cell subtypes apart. Repertoire similarity did not differ between concordant and discordant twins, which could be due to limited statistical power. The results gave no support for a single strong signal or clonotype linked to IBD. Because patients received different immunosuppressive treatments, the repertoires may have picked up extra background noise and variability between individuals.

The TCR comes from a human donor with ulcerative colitis or Crohn's disease, or a healthy co-twin of an affected twin (not recorded which). The chain is assembled from TRBV19 and TRBJ1-5. The sequencing input was blood. This receptor has the CDR3 CATKWVNDQPQHF.